These T cell receptor beta chains were read from a single sample in a study of T cell clonotyping in hematopoietic cell transplantation. The assay was immunoSEQ multiplex PCR, and TCRdb's table has in-frame clones only and misses some. The repertoire holds more than 15,000 clones, with around 55% as singletons. Specimen: PBMCs, collected 30 days after allogeneic stem cell transplant. Receptors were obtained from a male patient aged 50 or older who had an allogeneic stem cell transplant from an unrelated donor, so T cells may come from the graft donor. Some clones in this sample may be carry-over from other donors' samples. CDR3s include the opening cysteine and the closing phenylalanine or tryptophan. Each record gives: D gene, J gene, V gene, clone size, CDR3 protein, CDR3 DNA. A D gene is named only where the DNA matches it firmly. Only part of the rows carry a size: once, few, many, or a class if the clone is expanded.

D gene: TRBD1; J gene: TRBJ2-5; V gene: TRBV28; clone size: few; CDR3 protein: CASSLTGTGGSETQYF; CDR3 DNA: TGTGCCAGCAGTTTAACCGGGACAGGGGGCTCGGAGACCCAGTACTTC
D gene: .; J gene: TRBJ2-3; V gene: TRBV6-1; clone size: few; CDR3 protein: CASTRDGASDTQYF; CDR3 DNA: TGTGCCAGCACCAGGGACGGTGCTTCAGATACGCAGTATTTT
D gene: .; J gene: TRBJ1-2; V gene: TRBV6-5; clone size: few; CDR3 protein: CASTTSFPNYGYTF; CDR3 DNA: TGTGCCAGCACCACAAGCTTCCCCAACTATGGCTACACCTTC
D gene: TRBD2; J gene: TRBJ2-3; V gene: TRBV29-1; clone size: .; CDR3 protein: CSVGVSGGPLDTQYF; CDR3 DNA: TGCAGCGTCGGTGTTAGCGGGGGGCCTTTAGATACGCAGTATTTT
D gene: TRBD1; J gene: TRBJ2-1; V gene: TRBV29-1; clone size: once; CDR3 protein: CSGTGVWNNEQFF; CDR3 DNA: TGCAGCGGGACAGGGGTCTGGAACAATGAGCAGTTCTTC
D gene: TRBD2; J gene: TRBJ2-7; V gene: TRBV6-5; clone size: once; CDR3 protein: CASSSGVLYEQYF; CDR3 DNA: TGTGCCAGCAGTAGCGGGGTACTGTACGAGCAGTACTTC
D gene: .; J gene: TRBJ2-1; V gene: TRBV29-1; clone size: .; CDR3 protein: CSVEGRNNEQFF; CDR3 DNA: TGCAGCGTTGAAGGCAGGAACAATGAGCAGTTCTTC
D gene: TRBD2; J gene: TRBJ2-7; V gene: TRBV5-6; clone size: .; CDR3 protein: CASSSGGVNEQYF; CDR3 DNA: TGTGCCAGCAGCTCCGGGGGGGTAAACGAGCAGTACTTC
D gene: TRBD1; J gene: TRBJ2-5; V gene: TRBV7-6; clone size: .; CDR3 protein: CASRPGQGIETQYF; CDR3 DNA: TGTGCCAGCAGACCGGGACAGGGTATAGAGACCCAGTACTTC
D gene: .; J gene: TRBJ1-5; V gene: TRBV30; clone size: once; CDR3 protein: CAWASGADQPQHF; CDR3 DNA: TGTGCCTGGGCCTCCGGGGCGGATCAGCCCCAGCATTTT
D gene: .; J gene: TRBJ1-2; V gene: TRBV30; clone size: .; CDR3 protein: CAWSVGAYGYTF; CDR3 DNA: TGTGCCTGGAGTGTTGGGGCCTATGGCTACACCTTC